Each of the 9 T cell receptor beta chains below was sequenced from the same sample in a study of human T cells and chemical hapten exposure. From the RACE reads, TCRdb called clonotypes with MiXCR, one entry per CDR3 protein. The sample consists of around 47,000 distinct CDR3 sequences, 3.5% to 4% of them appearing once. Specified time point: healthy volunteer bleed at 6 weeks. The authors' total RNA extraction used unfractionated whole blood. The sequencing sample was made of whole blood. The receptor set was obtained from a human donor in good health. Some clones in this sample may be carry-over from other donors' samples.

Concerning this clonotype itself: A read error may explain this, as a much larger clone is one base away. This CDR3 is missing its conserved last phenylalanine or tryptophan, likely due to a read error. The genes are TRBV6-6 and TRBJ1-6, with 8 bases lining up with TRBD1. Germline CDR1 and CDR2: MNHNY and SVGAGI (reference sequence). This CDR3 spans 15 amino acids. The J segment lost 10 bases and the V segment lost 2 bases, leaving 7 bases of the junction unmatched. The DNA for the CDR3 is TGTGCCAGCAGTTACAGAGGACAGGGAGAATCACCCCTCCACCTT. This sequence encodes CASSYRGQGESPLHL.

This clonotype has just a few counts. The chain recombines TRBV2 with TRBJ2-2; 13 nucleotides align to TRBD2. Germline values: CDR1 SNHLY, CDR2 FYNNEI. J lost 7 bases, V lost 9 bases, and 8 bases had no gene match. The CDR3 has 15 amino acids. The DNA of the CDR3 is TGTGCCAGTCTTCCGGGACTAGCGGGAATCGGGGAGCTGTTTTTT. Translating gives CASLPGLAGIGELFF.

This clonotype was recorded many times. The chain carries TRBV6-6 and TRBJ1-5; D gene uncertain. V was clipped by 10 bases and J by 0 bases, with 16 bases between them. The CDR3 contains 15 residues. The V gene's germline CDR1 is MNHNY and CDR2 SVGAGI (reference sequence). As DNA, the CDR3 is TGTGCCACCAGGAAATCCGGAGATAGCAATCAGCCCCAGCATTTT. Translating it yields CATRKSGDSNQPQHF.

The rearrangement links TRBV28 to TRBJ1-5; TRBD1 matches 8 bases. Germline CDR1 reads MDHEN; CDR2 reads SYDVKM. The V segment lost 3 bases and the J segment 1 base; nucleotides outside the gene matches: 11. This CDR3 is built from 18 residues. CDR3 DNA sequence: TGTGCCAGCAGTTTGTTAGACAGGGGCTGGGGGAGCAATCAGCCCCAGCATTTT. Translating it yields CASSLLDRGWGSNQPQHF. The whole variable domain, remainder taken from reference TRBV28 and TRBJ1-5, is DVKVTQSSRYLVKRTGEKVFLECVQDMDHENMFWYRQDPGLGLRLIYFSYDVKMKEKGDIPEGYSVSREKKERFSLILESASTNQTSMYLCASSLLDRGWGSNQPQHFGDGTRLSIL.

This clonotype was detected many times. The chain has TRBV3-1 and TRBJ2-7; 11 bases are a match to TRBD2. Unmatched junction bases numbered 2, after V lost 1 base and J lost 0 bases. The germline gives CDR1 LGHDT, CDR2 YNNKEL (reference sequence). This CDR3 spans 16 amino acids. CDR3 loop: CASSQGLAGSSYEQYF. The DNA of the CDR3 is TGTGCCAGCAGCCAAGGACTAGCGGGAAGCTCCTACGAGCAGTACTTC.

This clonotype was seen at least ten times. The chain employs TRBV29-1 and TRBJ2-6; D tentatively reads TRBD1 or TRBD2 (5 bases each). V was cut by 4 bases and J by 2 bases, with 15 bases left in between. Germline lookup yields CDR1 SQVTM and CDR2 ANQGSEA. This CDR3 comprises 16 residues. CDR3 nucleotide sequence: TGCAGCGTTGGTTTTCAGGGAGTCACTGGGGCCAACGTCCTGACTTTC. Translated, it gives CSVGFQGVTGANVLTF.

This rearrangement joins TRBV28 to TRBJ2-4, with D perhaps being TRBD1 or TRBD2 (5 bases each). V was clipped by 5 bases and J by 3 bases, with 20 bases between them. Germline assignment: CDR1 MDHEN and CDR2 SYDVKM. This CDR3 is 17 amino acids long. CDR3 nucleotide sequence: TGTGCCAGCAGTCCGATTTTTGGGGCAGGAGGCAAAAACATTCAGTACTTC. This codes for CASSPIFGAGGKNIQYF.

This clonotype appeared many times. V usage is TRBV28 and J usage is TRBJ1-5; the D is unclear. The CDR3 runs 14 residues. V lost 0 bases, J lost 3 bases, and 6 bases lay in between. Germline V CDR1 and CDR2: MDHEN, SYDVKM. CDR3 sequence: CASSLWTANQPQHF. In nucleotides, the CDR3 is TGTGCCAGCAGTTTATGGACGGCCAATCAGCCCCAGCATTTT.

This clonotype has at least ten counts. This chain links TRBV18 with TRBJ1-2; D not certain. CDR1 and CDR2 (germline): KGHSH, LQKENI. The CDR3 length is 13 residues. The V end lost 2 bases, the J end lost 2 bases, and 6 bases lay between the germline ends. The CDR3 here is CASSPNGNYGYTF. CDR3 in DNA: TGTGCCAGCTCACCAAACGGAAACTATGGCTACACCTTC.